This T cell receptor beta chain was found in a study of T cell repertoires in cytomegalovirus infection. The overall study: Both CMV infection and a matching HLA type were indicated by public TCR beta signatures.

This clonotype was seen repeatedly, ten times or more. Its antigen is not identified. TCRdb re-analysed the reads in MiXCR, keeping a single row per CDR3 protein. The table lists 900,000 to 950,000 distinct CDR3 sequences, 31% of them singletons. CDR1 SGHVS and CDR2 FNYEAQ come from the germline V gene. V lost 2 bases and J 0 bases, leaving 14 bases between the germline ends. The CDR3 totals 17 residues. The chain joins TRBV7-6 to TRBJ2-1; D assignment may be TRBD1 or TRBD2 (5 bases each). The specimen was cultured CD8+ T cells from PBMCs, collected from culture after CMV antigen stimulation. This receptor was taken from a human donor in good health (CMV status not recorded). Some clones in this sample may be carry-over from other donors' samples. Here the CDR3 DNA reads TGTGCCAGCAGCTTATTGGGACCAGGGAGCTCCTACAATGAGCAGTTCTTC. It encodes CASSLLGPGSSYNEQFF.